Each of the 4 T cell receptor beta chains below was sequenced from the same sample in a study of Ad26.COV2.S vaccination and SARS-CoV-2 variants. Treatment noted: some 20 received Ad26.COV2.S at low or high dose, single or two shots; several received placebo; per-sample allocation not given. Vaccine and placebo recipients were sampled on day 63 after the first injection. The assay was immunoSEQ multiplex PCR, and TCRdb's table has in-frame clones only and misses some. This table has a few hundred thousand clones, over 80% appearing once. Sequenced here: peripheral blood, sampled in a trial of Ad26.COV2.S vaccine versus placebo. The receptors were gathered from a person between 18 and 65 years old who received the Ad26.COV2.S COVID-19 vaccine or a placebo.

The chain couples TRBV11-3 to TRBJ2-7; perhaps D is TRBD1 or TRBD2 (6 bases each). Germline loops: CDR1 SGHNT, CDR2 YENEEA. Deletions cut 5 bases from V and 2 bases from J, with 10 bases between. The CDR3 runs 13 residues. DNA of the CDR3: TGTGCCAGCAGCCGCGGGACACCCTACGAGCAGTACTTC. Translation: CASSRGTPYEQYF.

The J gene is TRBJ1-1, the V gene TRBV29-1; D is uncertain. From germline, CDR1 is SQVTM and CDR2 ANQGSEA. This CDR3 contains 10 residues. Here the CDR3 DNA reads TGCGAACAGACGAACACTGAAGCTTTCTTT. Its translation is CEQTNTEAFF.

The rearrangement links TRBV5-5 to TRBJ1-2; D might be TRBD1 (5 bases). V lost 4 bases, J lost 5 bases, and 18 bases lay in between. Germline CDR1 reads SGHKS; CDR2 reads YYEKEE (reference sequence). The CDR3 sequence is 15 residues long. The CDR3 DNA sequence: TGTGCCAGCAGCCTGTCCATTGGGGCCCAGTATGGCTACACCTTC. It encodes CASSLSIGAQYGYTF.

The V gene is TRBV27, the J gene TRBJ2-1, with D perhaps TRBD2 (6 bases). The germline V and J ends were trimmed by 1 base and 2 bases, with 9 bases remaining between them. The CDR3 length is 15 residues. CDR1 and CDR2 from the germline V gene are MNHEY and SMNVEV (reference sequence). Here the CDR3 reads CASSLYGLTYNEQFF. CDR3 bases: TGTGCCAGCAGTTTATACGGACTAACCTACAATGAGCAGTTCTTC.